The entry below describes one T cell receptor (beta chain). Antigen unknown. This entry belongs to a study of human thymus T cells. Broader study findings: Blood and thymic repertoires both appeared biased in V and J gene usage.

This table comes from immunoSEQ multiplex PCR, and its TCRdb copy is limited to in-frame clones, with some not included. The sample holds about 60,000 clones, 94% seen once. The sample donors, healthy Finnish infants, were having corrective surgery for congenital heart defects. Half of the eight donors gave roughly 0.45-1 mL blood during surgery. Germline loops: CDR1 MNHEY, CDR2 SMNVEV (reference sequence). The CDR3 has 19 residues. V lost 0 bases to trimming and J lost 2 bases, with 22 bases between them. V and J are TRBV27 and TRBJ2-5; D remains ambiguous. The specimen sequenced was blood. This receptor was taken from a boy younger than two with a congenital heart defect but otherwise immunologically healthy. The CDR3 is CASSLSKGFSSAVQETQYF. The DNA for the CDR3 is TGTGCCAGCAGTTTATCTAAAGGGTTCAGTTCAGCTGTACAAGAGACCCAGTACTTC.